Listed here are 13 T cell receptor beta chains from one sample, sequenced in a study of shared clonotypes between healthy human individuals. TCRdb keeps only in-frame clones here, not all; method: immunoSEQ multiplex PCR. Of some 2,500,000 clones listed, roughly 93% are singletons. The specimen was naive CD4+ T cells from PBMCs. Subset noted: CD45RA+ positively selected. Receptors were obtained from a young man in good health. Some clones in this sample may be carry-over from other donors' samples.

The J gene is TRBJ1-5, the V gene TRBV28; D unresolved. CDR1 is MDHEN and CDR2 is SYDVKM in the germline V gene. This CDR3 is 13 amino acids long. The V end was cut by 2 bases, the J end by 3 bases, with 5 bases between. DNA for the CDR3: TGTGCCAGCAGTTTACAGCTCAATCAGCCCCAGCATTTT. Protein product: CASSLQLNQPQHF. Supplemented by reference TRBV28 and TRBJ1-5, the full variable domain reads DVKVTQSSRYLVKRTGEKVFLECVQDMDHENMFWYRQDPGLGLRLIYFSYDVKMKEKGDIPEGYSVSREKKERFSLILESASTNQTSMYLCASSLQLNQPQHFGDGTRLSIL.

The chain carries TRBV18 and TRBJ2-1; tentative D call: TRBD1 (6 bases). In germline, CDR1 is KGHSH, CDR2 LQKENI. The CDR3 length is 16 residues. Deletions cut 2 bases from V and 0 bases from J, with 11 bases between. CDR3 sequence reads: CASSPRGSSSYNEQFF. As DNA, the CDR3 is TGTGCCAGCTCACCAAGGGGGTCGAGCTCCTACAATGAGCAGTTCTTC.

The genes are TRBV2 and TRBJ2-5; TRBD2 might be the D (6 bases). The CDR3 extends over 13 amino acids. CDR1 is SNHLY, CDR2 FYNNEI, per germline. V was trimmed by 8 bases and J by 8 bases, leaving 18 bases between them. CDR3 protein: CASGDGRAGTQYF. Here the CDR3 DNA reads TGTGCCAGCGGGGACGGACGGGCGGGAACCCAGTACTTC.

The chain has TRBV18 and TRBJ2-3; D unresolved. The germline V gene encodes CDR1 KGHSH and CDR2 LQKENI. V gave up 4 bases and J gave up 0 bases, with 11 bases separating them. The CDR3 is 15 amino acids. This CDR3 is CASSRDSKSTDTQYF. Written as DNA, the CDR3 is TGTGCCAGCTCACGAGATTCTAAAAGCACAGATACGCAGTATTTT.

The chain joins TRBV28 to TRBJ2-1; 7 nucleotides line up with TRBD2. The germline CDR1 and CDR2 sequences are MDHEN and SYDVKM. This CDR3 has 15 residues. V shed 5 bases, J shed 5 bases, and the junction held 9 bases outside the gene matches. This CDR3 is CASSGSGMADNEQFF. CDR3 sequence (DNA): TGTGCCAGCAGTGGAAGCGGGATGGCCGACAATGAGCAGTTCTTC.

This chain joins TRBV5-1 and TRBJ2-5, with 12 positions matching TRBD1. This CDR3 is built from 17 residues. Germline CDR1 reads SGHRS; CDR2 reads YFSETQ. The junction had 11 bases not matched to a gene; V was cut back by 3 bases and J by 5 bases. CDR3 DNA: TGCGCCAGCAGCTCTGGGACAGGGGGCGCCCCCGGGGAGACCCAGTACTTC. It specifies CASSSGTGGAPGETQYF. The full variable domain, completed using reference TRBV5-1 and TRBJ2-5, is KAGVTQTPRYLIKTRGQQVTLSCSPISGHRSVSWYQQTPGQGLQFLFEYFSETQRNKGNFPGRFSGRQFSNSRSEMNVSTLELGDSALYLCASSSGTGGAPGETQYFGPGTRLLVL.

The chain recombines TRBV4-1 with TRBJ2-5, with TRBD2 as a possible D gene (6 bases). The length of the CDR3 is 14 residues. The germline V and J ends were trimmed by 8 bases and 2 bases, with 15 bases remaining between them. Germline V gene lookup returns CDR1 MGHRA and CDR2 YSYEKL. CDR3 sequence reads: CASSRLAQQETQYF. CDR3 bases: TGCGCCAGCTCTCGTCTAGCGCAGCAAGAGACCCAGTACTTC.

This clone was recorded only once. The rearrangement links TRBV6-1 to TRBJ1-2; no firm D call. This CDR3 comprises 13 residues. Germline CDR1 and CDR2: MNHNS and SASEGT. Trimming took off 4 bases at V and 5 bases at J, with 11 bases between the two ends. This chain's CDR3 is CASSARTPYGYTF. DNA of the CDR3: TGTGCCAGCAGTGCCCGGACGCCATATGGCTACACCTTC.

J is TRBJ2-7 and V is TRBV7-9; possible D gene TRBD1, 6 bases. Germline CDR1 is SEHNR and CDR2 is FQNEAQ (reference sequence). The CDR3 loop spans 15 amino acids. V was trimmed by 3 bases and J by 3 bases, leaving 15 bases between them. DNA for the CDR3: TGTGCCAGCAGCTTTTTACCGGGACATAACTACGAGCAGTACTTC. Protein: CASSFLPGHNYEQYF. Combining the CDR3 with reference TRBV7-9 and TRBJ2-7 gives the whole variable domain DTGVSQNPRHKITKRGQNVTFRCDPISEHNRLYWYRQTLGQGPEFLTYFQNEAQLEKSRLLSDRFSAERPKGSFSTLEIQRTEQGDSAMYLCASSFLPGHNYEQYFGPGTRLTVT.

This clone came up a few times. The chain links TRBV4-3 to TRBJ2-3; possibly TRBD2 for D (6 bases). This CDR3 has 15 residues. V lost 0 bases to trimming and J lost 4 bases, with 11 bases between them. Germline CDR1 reads LGHNA; CDR2 reads YSLEER. In nucleotides, the CDR3 is TGCGCCAGCAGCCAAGATGGGGGGTACGCAGATACGCAGTATTTT. This encodes CASSQDGGYADTQYF.

The chain joins TRBV25-1 to TRBJ2-7; 8 positions match TRBD1. This CDR3 has 13 residues. Trimming cost V 8 bases and J 2 bases; bases outside gene matches: 5. Germline CDR1 reads MGHDK; CDR2 reads SYGVNS. The CDR3 is CASEGQGPYEQYF. The CDR3 nucleotides read TGTGCCAGCGAAGGACAGGGACCCTACGAGCAGTACTTC.

V usage is TRBV2 and J usage is TRBJ2-7; D possibly matches TRBD1 or TRBD2 (5 bases each). Germline V gene data show CDR1 as SNHLY and CDR2 as FYNNEI. The CDR3 is 13 amino acids. The ends were cut back, 7 bases at V and 2 bases at J, with 12 bases in the middle. CDR3: CASTRDPPYEQYF. CDR3 sequence (DNA): TGTGCCAGCACCAGGGACCCTCCCTACGAGCAGTACTTC. Looking up the rest from reference TRBV2 and TRBJ2-7 gives the full variable domain: EPEVTQTPSHQVTQMGQEVILRCVPISNHLYFYWYRQILGQKVEFLVSFYNNEISEKSEIFDDQFSVERPDGSNFTLKIRSTKLEDSAMYFCASTRDPPYEQYFGPGTRLTVT.

This clone was seen a handful of times. The chain recombines TRBV5-4 with TRBJ2-7; possibly TRBD1 or TRBD2 for D (5 bases each). The V gene lost 3 bases and the J gene lost 7 bases, with 17 bases spanning the gap. The CDR3 sequence is 14 residues long. Per the germline V gene, CDR1 is SGHNT and CDR2 is YYREEE (reference sequence). The CDR3 protein is CASSSGTAPWEQYF. Here the CDR3 DNA reads TGTGCCAGCAGCTCCGGGACCGCCCCCTGGGAGCAGTACTTC.